Listed below are T cell receptor beta chains from one sample, sequenced in a study of CD8+CD57+ T cells in acquired aplastic anemia. TCRdb reprocessed the reads via MiXCR and lists one record per CDR3 protein. The table records 250,000 to 350,000 distinct CDR3 sequences, roughly 53% of them present only once. The sample taken for sequencing was sorted CD4+, CD8+, or CD8+CD57+ T cells (not recorded which) from PBMCs. All receptors come from a human donor with aplastic anemia. Both conserved end residues are part of each CDR3. The D gene is left open where the match is weak. Rows may omit the clone size; those that give it use once, few, many or a size class.

- | - | TRBJ2-2 | TRBV24-1 | CATSDPPGGPNTGELFF | TGTGCCACCAGTGACCCACCGGGTGGACCGAACACCGGGGAGCTGTTTTTT
many | TRBD2 | TRBJ2-1 | TRBV7-2 | CASSSHSGLYNEQFF | TGTGCCAGCAGCTCCCATAGCGGGCTATACAATGAGCAGTTCTTC
- | - | TRBJ2-1 | TRBV12-3/TRBV12-4 | CASRQAVSSYNEQFF | TGTGCCAGCAGACAAGCAGTTAGCTCCTACAATGAGCAGTTCTTC
- | TRBD1 | TRBJ1-5 | TRBV7-9 | CASSKGQGGFYDQPQHF | TGTGCCAGCAGTAAAGGACAGGGAGGTTTTTATGATCAGCCCCAGCATTTT
many | TRBD1 | TRBJ2-1 | TRBV2 | CASKGQGNNEQFF | TGTGCCAGCAAGGGACAGGGGAACAATGAGCAGTTCTTC
- | TRBD1 | TRBJ1-1 | TRBV10-3 | CAISDPGTGGHTEAFF | TGTGCCATCAGTGACCCCGGGACAGGGGGACATACTGAAGCTTTCTTT
- | - | TRBJ2-1 | TRBV20-1 | CSARDLGLQCF | TGCAGTGCTCGAGATCTGGGACTCCAGTGCTTC
many | - | TRBJ2-1 | TRBV11-2 | CASSSYSSSYNEQFF | TGTGCCAGCAGCTCATACAGTTCCTCCTACAATGAGCAGTTCTTC
once | - | TRBJ2-3 | TRBV7-2 | CASSGLQYF | TGTGCCAGCAGCGGACTGCAGTATTTT
few | TRBD2 | TRBJ2-7 | TRBV6-1 | CASRPLAGRRYEQYF | TGTGCCAGCAGGCCACTAGCGGGGAGACGCTACGAGCAGTACTTC
- | TRBD1 | TRBJ2-5 | TRBV5-6 | CASSFGQGNKIKETQYF | TGTGCCAGCAGCTTTGGACAGGGGAATAAGATCAAGGAGACCCAGTACTTC
- | - | TRBJ2-7 | TRBV12-5 | CASSLAMGTGAGEQYF | TGTGCCAGCAGTTTAGCGATGGGCACCGGGGCTGGCGAGCAGTACTTC
- | TRBD1 | TRBJ2-7 | TRBV7-6 | CASSSQGPVEQYF | TGTGCCAGCAGCTCACAGGGGCCCGTCGAGCAGTACTTC
- | - | TRBJ1-1 | TRBV7-2 | CASSLGRVMNTEAFF | TGTGCCAGCAGCTTGGGACGGGTAATGAACACTGAAGCTTTCTTT
- | - | TRBJ1-2 | TRBV20-1 | CSASPLRTGYGYTF | TGCAGTGCTAGCCCCCTAAGGACGGGGTATGGCTACACCTTC
- | - | TRBJ2-7 | TRBV4-3 | CASSQEGYLHEQYF | TGCGCCAGCAGCCAGGAGGGGTATCTCCACGAGCAGTACTTC
- | TRBD2 | TRBJ2-5 | TRBV5-4 | CASSYPSGGETQYF | TGTGCCAGCAGCTACCCTAGCGGAGGAGAGACCCAGTACTTC
many | - | TRBJ2-7 | TRBV7-9 | CASSPLSIPQDEQYF | TGTGCCAGCAGCCCTCTGAGTATCCCCCAGGACGAGCAGTACTTC
- | TRBD2 | TRBJ2-7 | TRBV20-1 | CSARGAGGYYEQYF | TGCAGTGCTAGAGGAGCGGGGGGCTACTACGAGCAGTACTTC
many | - | TRBJ1-2 | TRBV20-1 | CSGGLTNANYGYTF | TGCAGTGGGGGGCTGACAAACGCTAACTATGGCTACACCTTC
- | - | TRBJ2-3 | TRBV18 | CASLRTPGFTDTQYF | TGTGCCAGCTTACGGACACCCGGGTTCACAGATACGCAGTATTTT
- | TRBD1 | TRBJ1-1 | TRBV18 | CASSLRQGGTVMNTEAFF | TGTGCCAGCTCACTTCGACAGGGAGGCACCGTAATGAACACTGAAGCTTTCTTT
- | - | TRBJ1-4 | TRBV10-3 | CAISEEDRSNEKLFF | TGTGCCATCAGTGAGGAGGACCGAAGTAATGAAAAACTGTTTTTT
- | - | TRBJ1-1 | TRBV5-1 | CASSLRSSGGKNTEAFF | TGTGCCAGCAGCTTAAGGTCTAGCGGGGGAAAGAACACTGAAGCTTTCTTT
- | TRBD2 | TRBJ2-1 | TRBV19 | CASSIDGGGLVGNNEQLF | TGTGCCAGTAGTATAGACGGCGGGGGACTGGTAGGGAACAATGAGCAGCTCTTC
many | TRBD1 | TRBJ2-3 | TRBV12-3/TRBV12-4 | CASSLGQVESTDTQYF | TGTGCCAGCAGTCTCGGACAGGTTGAGAGCACAGATACGCAGTATTTT
many | - | TRBJ2-3 | TRBV11-3 | CASSRDWDTDTQYF | TGTGCCAGCAGCAGGGATTGGGACACAGATACGCAGTATTTT
few | - | TRBJ1-1 | TRBV19 | CASQQNTEAFF | TGTGCCAGTCAGCAGAACACTGAAGCTTTCTTT
- | - | TRBJ2-7 | TRBV4-3 | CASSQEVEATYEQYF | TGCGCCAGCAGCCAAGAAGTAGAAGCTACCTACGAGCAGTACTTC